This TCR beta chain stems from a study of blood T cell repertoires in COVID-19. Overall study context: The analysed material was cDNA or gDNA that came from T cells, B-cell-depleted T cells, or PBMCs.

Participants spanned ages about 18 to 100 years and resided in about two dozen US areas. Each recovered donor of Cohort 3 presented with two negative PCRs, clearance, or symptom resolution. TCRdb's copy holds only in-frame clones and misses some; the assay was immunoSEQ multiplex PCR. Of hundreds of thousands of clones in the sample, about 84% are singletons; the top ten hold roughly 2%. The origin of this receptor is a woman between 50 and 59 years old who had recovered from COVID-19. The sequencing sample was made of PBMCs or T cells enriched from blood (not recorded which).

The CDR3 here is CASSPRGLADNEQFF. The CDR3 DNA is TGTGCCAGCAGTCCCCGAGGACTAGCGGACAATGAGCAGTTCTTC. The V and J genes are TRBV27 and TRBJ2-1; 10 bases align to TRBD2. The V and J ends lost 5 bases and 5 bases, in that order; junction bases with no gene match: 6. In germline, CDR1 is MNHEY, CDR2 SMNVEV (reference sequence). This CDR3 contains 15 residues.